These 6 T cell receptor beta chains came from one sample sequenced in a study of T cells after somatic rescue of genetic block (dated by TCRdb to 2018 to 2021). The library relied on the immunoSEQ multiplex PCR assay. Here the immuneACCESS table is served through TCRdb, limited to in-frame sequences with V and J called. Missing clones are a known gap in these copies; in checked studies unresolved V genes cover under half, and the rest lacks a known reason. The sample includes about 88,000 clones, with approximately 90% observed a single time. The ten largest make up under 2% of the sample. Sequenced material: peripheral blood mononuclear cells (PBMCs). The receptors stem from a young woman.

The gene calls are TRBV28 and TRBJ2-7; D may match TRBD1 or TRBD2 (5 bases each). Germline-derived CDR1 and CDR2 are MDHEN and SYDVKM. CDR3 length: 16 amino acids. V dropped 3 bases and J dropped 3 bases, with 18 bases sitting between them. The CDR3 sequence: CASSFGPGRKSYEQYF. CDR3 DNA: TGTGCCAGCAGTTTTGGTCCGGGACGGAAAAGCTACGAGCAGTACTTC.

The rearrangement joins TRBV19 to TRBJ2-7; the D gene is possibly TRBD2 (6 bases). V lost 1 base and J 3 bases, leaving 16 bases between the germline ends. The V gene's germline CDR1 is LNHDA and CDR2 SQIVND (reference sequence). The CDR3 sequence is 16 residues long. The CDR3 DNA follows: TGTGCCAGTAGTATAGTGCCGACTAGTTCTGGCTACGAGCAGTACTTC. Its protein is CASSIVPTSSGYEQYF. The whole variable domain, remainder taken from reference TRBV19 and TRBJ2-7, is DGGITQSPKYLFRKEGQNVTLSCEQNLNHDAMYWYRQDPGQGLRLIYYSQIVNDFQKGDIAEGYSVSREKKESFPLTVTSAQKNPTAFYLCASSIVPTSSGYEQYFGPGTRLTVT.

A word on this clone: One end of the junction fails to match germline, which may point to a read error. Here the CDR3 DNA reads TGCGCCAGCAGCTTGAGTGGGGGCTCCGACGAGCAGTACTTC. It translates to CASSLSGGSDEQYF. The chain has TRBV5-1 and TRBJ2-7; the D gene is possibly TRBD1 (6 bases). The germline V gene has CDR1 SGHRS and CDR2 YFSETQ. The CDR3 loop spans 14 amino acids.

V gene TRBV4-2 combines with J gene TRBJ2-7; D gene unclear. This CDR3 region has 15 residues. V was clipped by 0 bases and J by 0 bases, with 9 bases between them. Germline CDR1 LGHNA, CDR2 YNFKEQ. This CDR3 is CASSQEGLSSYEQYF. In nucleotides, the CDR3 is TGTGCCAGCAGCCAAGAAGGGCTGAGCTCCTACGAGCAGTACTTC.

V is TRBV11-2 and J is TRBJ2-3; D is perhaps TRBD1 or TRBD2 (6 bases each). Germline V gene sequence: CDR1 SGHAT, CDR2 FQNNGV. CDR3 length: 15 amino acids. V was trimmed by 5 bases and J by 3 bases, leaving 15 bases between them. CDR3 coding DNA: TGTGCCAGCAGCCTTCGGGGGCGGAGGACAGATACGCAGTATTTT. As protein: CASSLRGRRTDTQYF.

This sequence joins TRBV5-1 and TRBJ1-4; D not resolved. The CDR3 loop spans 13 amino acids. V lost 2 bases and J lost 7, with 9 bases in between. Germline V CDR1 and CDR2: SGHRS, YFSETQ. CDR3 protein: CASSFSSVEKLFF. The CDR3 nucleotides are TGCGCCAGCAGCTTTTCATCAGTTGAAAAACTGTTTTTT.